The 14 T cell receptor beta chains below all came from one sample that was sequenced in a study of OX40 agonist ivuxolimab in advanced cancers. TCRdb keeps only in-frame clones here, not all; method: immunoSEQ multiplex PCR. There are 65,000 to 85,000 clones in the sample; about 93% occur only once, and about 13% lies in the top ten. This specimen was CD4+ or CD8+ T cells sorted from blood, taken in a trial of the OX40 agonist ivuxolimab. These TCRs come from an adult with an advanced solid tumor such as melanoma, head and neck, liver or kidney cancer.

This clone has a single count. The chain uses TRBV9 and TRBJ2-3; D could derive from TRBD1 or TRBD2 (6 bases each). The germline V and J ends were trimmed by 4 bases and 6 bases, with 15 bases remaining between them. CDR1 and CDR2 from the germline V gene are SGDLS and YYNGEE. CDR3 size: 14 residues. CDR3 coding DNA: TGTGCCAGCAGCTTGGGGGGCGCTTTTGATACGCAGTATTTT. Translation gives CASSLGGAFDTQYF.

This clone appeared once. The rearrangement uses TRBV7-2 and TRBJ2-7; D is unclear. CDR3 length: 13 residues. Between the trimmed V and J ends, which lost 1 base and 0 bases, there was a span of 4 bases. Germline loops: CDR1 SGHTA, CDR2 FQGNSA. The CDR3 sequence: CASSLGISYEQYF. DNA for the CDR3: TGTGCCAGCAGCTTAGGGATCTCCTACGAGCAGTACTTC.

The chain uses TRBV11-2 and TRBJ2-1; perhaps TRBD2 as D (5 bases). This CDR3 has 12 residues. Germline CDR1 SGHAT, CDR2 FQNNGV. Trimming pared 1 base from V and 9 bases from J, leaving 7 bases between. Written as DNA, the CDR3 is TGTGCCAGCAGCTTAGGACTACTTGAGCAGTTCTTC. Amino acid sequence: CASSLGLLEQFF.

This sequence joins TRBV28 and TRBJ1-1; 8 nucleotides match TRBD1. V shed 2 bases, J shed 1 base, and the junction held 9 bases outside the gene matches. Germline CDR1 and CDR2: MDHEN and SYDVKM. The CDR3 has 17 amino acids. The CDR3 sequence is CASSLIGTGKKNTEAFF. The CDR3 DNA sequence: TGTGCCAGCAGTTTAATTGGGACAGGTAAAAAGAACACTGAAGCTTTCTTT.

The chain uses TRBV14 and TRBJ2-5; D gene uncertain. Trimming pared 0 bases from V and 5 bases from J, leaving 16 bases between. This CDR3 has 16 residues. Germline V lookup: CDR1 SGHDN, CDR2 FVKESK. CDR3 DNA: TGTGCCAGCAGCCAAGAGTCGTCGAGGTTTTGGGAGACCCAGTACTTC. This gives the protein CASSQESSRFWETQYF. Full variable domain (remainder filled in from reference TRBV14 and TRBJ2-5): EAGVTQFPSHSVIEKGQTVTLRCDPISGHDNLYWYRRVMGKEIKFLLHFVKESKQDESGMPNNRFLAERTGGTYSTLKVQPAELEDSGVYFCASSQESSRFWETQYFGPGTRLLVL.

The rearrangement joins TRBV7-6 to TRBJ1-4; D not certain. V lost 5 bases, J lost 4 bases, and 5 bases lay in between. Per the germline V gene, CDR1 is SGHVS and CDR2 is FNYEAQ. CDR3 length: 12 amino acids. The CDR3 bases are TGTGCCAGCAGCGTTTTTAATGAAAAACTGTTTTTT. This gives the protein CASSVFNEKLFF.

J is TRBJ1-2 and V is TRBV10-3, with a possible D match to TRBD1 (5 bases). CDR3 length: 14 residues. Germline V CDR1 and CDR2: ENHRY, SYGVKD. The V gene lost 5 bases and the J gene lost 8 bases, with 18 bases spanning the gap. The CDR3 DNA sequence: TGTGCCATCAGTTACCTTGACAGCCCGTGGGGCTACACCTTC. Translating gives CAISYLDSPWGYTF.

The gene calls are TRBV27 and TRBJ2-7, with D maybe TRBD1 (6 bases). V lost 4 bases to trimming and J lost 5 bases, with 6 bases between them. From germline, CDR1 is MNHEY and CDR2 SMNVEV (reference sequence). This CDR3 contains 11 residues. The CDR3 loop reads CASSYRDEQYF. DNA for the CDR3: TGTGCCAGCAGTTACAGGGACGAGCAGTACTTC.

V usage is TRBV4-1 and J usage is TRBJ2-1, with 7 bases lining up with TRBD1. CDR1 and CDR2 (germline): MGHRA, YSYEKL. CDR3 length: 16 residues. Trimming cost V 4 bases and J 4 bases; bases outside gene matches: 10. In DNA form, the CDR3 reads TGCGCCAGCAGCCGAACCTCCGGGACAGCTTACAATGAGCAGTTCTTC. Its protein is CASSRTSGTAYNEQFF.

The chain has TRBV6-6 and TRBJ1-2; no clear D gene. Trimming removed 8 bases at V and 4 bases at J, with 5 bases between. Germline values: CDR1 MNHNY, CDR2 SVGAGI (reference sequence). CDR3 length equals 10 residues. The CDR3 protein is CASRGYGYTF. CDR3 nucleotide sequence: TGTGCCAGCCGCGGCTATGGCTACACCTTC.

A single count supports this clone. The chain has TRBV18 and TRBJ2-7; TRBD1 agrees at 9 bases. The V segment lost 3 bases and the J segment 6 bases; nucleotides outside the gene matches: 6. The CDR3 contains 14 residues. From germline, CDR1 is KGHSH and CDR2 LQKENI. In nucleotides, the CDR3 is TGTGCCAGCTCACCCTCCGGGACAGGGCTCGAGCAGTACTTC. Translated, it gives CASSPSGTGLEQYF.

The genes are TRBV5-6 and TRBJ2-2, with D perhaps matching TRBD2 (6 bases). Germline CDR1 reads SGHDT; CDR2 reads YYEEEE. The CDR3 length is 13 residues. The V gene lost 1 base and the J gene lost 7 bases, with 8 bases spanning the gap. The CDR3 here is CASSLWGGGELFF. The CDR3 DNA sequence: TGTGCCAGCAGCTTGTGGGGAGGCGGGGAGCTGTTTTTT.

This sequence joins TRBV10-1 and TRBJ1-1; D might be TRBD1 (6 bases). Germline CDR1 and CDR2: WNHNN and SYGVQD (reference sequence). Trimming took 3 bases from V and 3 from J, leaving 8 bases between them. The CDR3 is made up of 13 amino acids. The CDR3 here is CASSDPGDTEAFF. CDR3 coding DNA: TGCGCCAGCAGTGACCCAGGGGACACTGAAGCTTTCTTT.

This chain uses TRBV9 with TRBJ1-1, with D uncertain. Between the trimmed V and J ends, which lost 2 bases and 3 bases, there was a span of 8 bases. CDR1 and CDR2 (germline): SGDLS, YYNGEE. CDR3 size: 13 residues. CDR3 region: CASSVSRDTEAFF. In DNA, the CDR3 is TGTGCCAGCAGCGTGTCTCGGGACACTGAAGCTTTCTTT.